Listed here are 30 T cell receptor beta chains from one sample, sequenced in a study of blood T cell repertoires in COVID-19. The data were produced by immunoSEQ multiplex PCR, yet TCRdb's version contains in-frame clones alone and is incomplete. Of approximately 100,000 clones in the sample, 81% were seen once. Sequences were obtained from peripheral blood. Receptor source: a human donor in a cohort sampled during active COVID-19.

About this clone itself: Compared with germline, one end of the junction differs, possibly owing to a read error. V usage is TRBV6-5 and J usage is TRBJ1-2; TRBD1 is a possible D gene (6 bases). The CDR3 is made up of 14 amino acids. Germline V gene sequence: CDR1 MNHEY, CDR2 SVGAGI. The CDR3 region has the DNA TGTGCCAGCAGATACTCCGGGACAACTTATGGCTACACCTTC. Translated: CASRYSGTTYGYTF.

The DNA for the CDR3 is TGTGCCAGCAGCATGGGGAGCACTGGGGCCAACGTCCTGACTTTC. This encodes CASSMGSTGANVLTF. The chain carries TRBV7-6 and TRBJ2-6; D possibly corresponds to TRBD2 (5 bases). Trimming stripped 5 bases from V and 2 bases from J, with 10 bases between. The CDR3 consists of 15 residues. CDR1 and CDR2 from the germline V gene are SGHVS and FNYEAQ.

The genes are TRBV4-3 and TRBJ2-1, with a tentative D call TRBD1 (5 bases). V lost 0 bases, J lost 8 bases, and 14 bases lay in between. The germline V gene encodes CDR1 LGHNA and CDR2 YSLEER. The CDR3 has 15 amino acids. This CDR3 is CASSQDRQGLDEQFF. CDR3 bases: TGCGCCAGCAGCCAAGATAGGCAGGGTTTAGATGAGCAGTTCTTC.

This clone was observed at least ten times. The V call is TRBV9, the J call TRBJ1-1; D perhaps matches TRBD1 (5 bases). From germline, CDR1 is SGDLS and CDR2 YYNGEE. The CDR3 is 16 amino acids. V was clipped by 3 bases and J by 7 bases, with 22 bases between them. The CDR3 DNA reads TGTGCCAGCAGCGCCACACGGGCCCTCGGGGGGAGTGAAGCTTTCTTT. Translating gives CASSATRALGGSEAFF.

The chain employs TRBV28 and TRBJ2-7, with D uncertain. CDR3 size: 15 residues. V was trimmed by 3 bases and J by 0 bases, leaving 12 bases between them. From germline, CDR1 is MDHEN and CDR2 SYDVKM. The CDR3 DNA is TGTGCCAGCAGTTTGTGGGCTTCAACCTCCTACGAGCAGTACTTC. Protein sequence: CASSLWASTSYEQYF.

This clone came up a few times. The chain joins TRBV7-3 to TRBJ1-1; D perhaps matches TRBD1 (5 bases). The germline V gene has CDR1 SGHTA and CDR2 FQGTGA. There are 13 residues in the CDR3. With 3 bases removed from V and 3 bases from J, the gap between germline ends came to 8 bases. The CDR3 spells CASSLLRDTEAFF. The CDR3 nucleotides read TGTGCCAGCAGCTTGCTCAGGGACACTGAAGCTTTCTTT.

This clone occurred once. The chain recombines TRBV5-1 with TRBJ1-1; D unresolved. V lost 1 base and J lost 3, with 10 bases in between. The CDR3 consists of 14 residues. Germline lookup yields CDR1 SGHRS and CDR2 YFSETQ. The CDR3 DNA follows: TGCGCCAGCAGCTTGAAGGAGGGATACACTGAAGCTTTCTTT. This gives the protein CASSLKEGYTEAFF.

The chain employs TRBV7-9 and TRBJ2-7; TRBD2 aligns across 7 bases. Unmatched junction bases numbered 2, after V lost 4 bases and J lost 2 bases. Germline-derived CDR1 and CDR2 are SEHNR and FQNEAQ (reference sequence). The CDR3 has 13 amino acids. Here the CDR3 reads CASSWAGAYEQYF. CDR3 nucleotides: TGTGCCAGCAGCTGGGCGGGAGCCTACGAGCAGTACTTC.

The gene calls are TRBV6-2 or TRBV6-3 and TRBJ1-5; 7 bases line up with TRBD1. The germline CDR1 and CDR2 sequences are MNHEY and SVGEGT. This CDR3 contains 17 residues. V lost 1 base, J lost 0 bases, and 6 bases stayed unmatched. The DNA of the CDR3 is TGTGCCAGCAGTTACTTAATCGGGACAGCTAGCAATCAGCCCCAGCATTTT. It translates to CASSYLIGTASNQPQHF.

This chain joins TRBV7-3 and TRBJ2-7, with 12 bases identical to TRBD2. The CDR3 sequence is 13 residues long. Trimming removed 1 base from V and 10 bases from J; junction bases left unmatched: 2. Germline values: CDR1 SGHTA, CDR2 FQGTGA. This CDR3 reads CASSLRLAGVQYF. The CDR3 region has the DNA TGTGCCAGCAGCTTAAGACTAGCGGGGGTCCAGTACTTC.

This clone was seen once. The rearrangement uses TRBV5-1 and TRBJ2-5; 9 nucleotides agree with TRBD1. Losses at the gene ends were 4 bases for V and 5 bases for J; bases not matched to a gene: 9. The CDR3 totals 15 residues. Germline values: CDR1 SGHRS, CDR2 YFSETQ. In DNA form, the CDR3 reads TGCGCCAGCAGCCCCGGGACAGGGCATCGGGAGACCCAGTACTTC. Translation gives CASSPGTGHRETQYF.

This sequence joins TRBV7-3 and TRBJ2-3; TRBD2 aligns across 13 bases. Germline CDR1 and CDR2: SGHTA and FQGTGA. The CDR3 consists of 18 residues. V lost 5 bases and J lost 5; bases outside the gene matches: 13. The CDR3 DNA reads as TGTGCCAGCAGCCCCTCATTACTAGCGGGGGGGCGGGAAGATACGCAGTATTTT. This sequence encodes CASSPSLLAGGREDTQYF. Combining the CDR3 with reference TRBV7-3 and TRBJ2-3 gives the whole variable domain GAGVSQTPSNKVTEKGKYVELRCDPISGHTALYWYRQSLGQGPEFLIYFQGTGAADDSGLPNDRFFAVRPEGSVSTLKIQRTERGDSAVYLCASSPSLLAGGREDTQYFGPGTRLTVL.

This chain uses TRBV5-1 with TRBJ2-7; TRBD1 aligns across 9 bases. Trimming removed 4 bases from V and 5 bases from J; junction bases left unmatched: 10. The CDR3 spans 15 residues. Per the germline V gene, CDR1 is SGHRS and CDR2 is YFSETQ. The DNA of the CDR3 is TGCGCCAGCAGCCCAAAACGGGACAGGGCCCACGAGCAGTACTTC. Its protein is CASSPKRDRAHEQYF.

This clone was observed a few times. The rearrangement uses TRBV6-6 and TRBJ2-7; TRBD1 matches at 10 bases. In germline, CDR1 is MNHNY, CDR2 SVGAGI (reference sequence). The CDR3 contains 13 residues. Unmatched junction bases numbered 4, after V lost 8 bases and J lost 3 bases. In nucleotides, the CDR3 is TGTGCCAGCGGACAGGGGGTTTTCTACGAGCAGTACTTC. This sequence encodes CASGQGVFYEQYF.

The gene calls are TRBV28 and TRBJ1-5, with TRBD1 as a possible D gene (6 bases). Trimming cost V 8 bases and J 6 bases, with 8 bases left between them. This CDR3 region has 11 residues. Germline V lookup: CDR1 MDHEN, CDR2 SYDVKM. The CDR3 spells CASAGVQPQHF. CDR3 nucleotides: TGTGCCAGCGCAGGGGTTCAGCCCCAGCATTTT.

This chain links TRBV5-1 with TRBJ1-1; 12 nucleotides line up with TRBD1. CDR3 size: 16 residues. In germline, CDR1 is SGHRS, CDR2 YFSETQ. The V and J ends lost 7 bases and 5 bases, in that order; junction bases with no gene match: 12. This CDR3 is CASARGQGARKTEAFF. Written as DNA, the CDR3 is TGCGCCAGCGCCCGGGGACAGGGGGCAAGAAAGACTGAAGCTTTCTTT.

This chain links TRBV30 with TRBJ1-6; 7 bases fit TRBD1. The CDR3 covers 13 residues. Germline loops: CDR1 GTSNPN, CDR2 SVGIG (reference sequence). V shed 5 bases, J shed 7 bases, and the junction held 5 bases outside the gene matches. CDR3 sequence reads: CAWARGVNSPLHF. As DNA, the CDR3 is TGTGCCTGGGCCAGGGGGGTAAATTCACCCCTCCACTTT.

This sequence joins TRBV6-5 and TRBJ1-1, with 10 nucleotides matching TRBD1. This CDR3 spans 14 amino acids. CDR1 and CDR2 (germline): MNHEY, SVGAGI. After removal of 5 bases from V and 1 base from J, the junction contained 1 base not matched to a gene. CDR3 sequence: CASSRQGANTEAFF. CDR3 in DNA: TGTGCCAGCAGTCGACAGGGGGCGAACACTGAAGCTTTCTTT.

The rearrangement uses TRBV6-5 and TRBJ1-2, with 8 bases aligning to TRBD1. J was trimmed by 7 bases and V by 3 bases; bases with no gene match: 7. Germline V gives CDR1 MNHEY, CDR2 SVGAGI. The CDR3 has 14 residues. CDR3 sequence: CASSYTGQGPGYTF. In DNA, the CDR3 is TGTGCCAGCAGTTATACTGGACAGGGACCTGGCTACACCTTC.

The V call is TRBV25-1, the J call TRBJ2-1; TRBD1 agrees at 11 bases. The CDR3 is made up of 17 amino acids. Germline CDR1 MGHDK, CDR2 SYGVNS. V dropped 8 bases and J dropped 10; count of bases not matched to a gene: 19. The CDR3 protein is CASSTGGQGVPRLEQFF. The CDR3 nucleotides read TGTGCCAGCTCCACCGGGGGACAGGGGGTACCACGACTGGAGCAGTTCTTC.

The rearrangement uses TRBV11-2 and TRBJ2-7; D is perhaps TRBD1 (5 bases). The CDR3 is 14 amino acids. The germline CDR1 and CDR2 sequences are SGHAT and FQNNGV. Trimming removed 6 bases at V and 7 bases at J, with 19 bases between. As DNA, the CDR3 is TGTGCCAGCAGTCACAGAAGACAGTCGGGTGAGCAGTACTTC. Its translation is CASSHRRQSGEQYF. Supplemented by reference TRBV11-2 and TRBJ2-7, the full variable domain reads EAGVAQSPRYKIIEKRQSVAFWCNPISGHATLYWYQQILGQGPKLLIQFQNNGVVDDSQLPKDRFSAERLKGVDSTLKIQPAKLEDSAVYLCASSHRRQSGEQYFGPGTRLTVT.

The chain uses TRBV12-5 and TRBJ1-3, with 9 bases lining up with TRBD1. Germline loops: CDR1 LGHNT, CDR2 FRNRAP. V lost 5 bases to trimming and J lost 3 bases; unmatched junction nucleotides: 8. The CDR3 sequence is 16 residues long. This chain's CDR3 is CASGLWDRAYGNTIYF. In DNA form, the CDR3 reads TGTGCTAGTGGTCTCTGGGACAGGGCCTATGGAAACACCATATATTTT. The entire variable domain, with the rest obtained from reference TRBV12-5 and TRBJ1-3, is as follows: DARVTQTPRHKVTEMGQEVTMRCQPILGHNTVFWYRQTMMQGLELLAYFRNRAPLDDSGMPKDRFSAEMPDATLATLKIQPSEPRDSAVYFCASGLWDRAYGNTIYFGEGSWLTVV.

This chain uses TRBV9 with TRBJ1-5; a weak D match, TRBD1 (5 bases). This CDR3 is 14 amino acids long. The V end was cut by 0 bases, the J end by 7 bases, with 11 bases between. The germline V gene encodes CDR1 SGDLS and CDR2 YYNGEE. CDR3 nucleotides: TGTGCCAGCAGCGTAGGGTCAGGGATGCAGCCCCAGCATTTT. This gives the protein CASSVGSGMQPQHF.

The CDR3 DNA sequence: TGCAGTGCTAGTGTTGGGCGGGGGATCTACGAGCAGTACTTC. Encoded protein: CSASVGRGIYEQYF. This sequence joins TRBV20-1 and TRBJ2-7; 7 bases align to TRBD2. The CDR3 extends over 14 amino acids. CDR1 is DFQATT, CDR2 SNEGSKA, per germline (reference sequence). J lost 3 bases, V lost 3 bases, and 8 bases had no gene match.

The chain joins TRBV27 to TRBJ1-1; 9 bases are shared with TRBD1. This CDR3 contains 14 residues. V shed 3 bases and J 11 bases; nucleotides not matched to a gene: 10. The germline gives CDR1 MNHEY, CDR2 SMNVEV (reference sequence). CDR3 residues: CASSFGGTGQWAFF. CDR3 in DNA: TGTGCCAGCAGTTTCGGGGGGACAGGGCAATGGGCTTTCTTT.

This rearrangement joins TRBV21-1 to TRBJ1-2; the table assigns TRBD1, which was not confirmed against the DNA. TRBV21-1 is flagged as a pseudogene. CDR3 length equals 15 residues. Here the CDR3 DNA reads TGTGCCAGCAGCACTTCCGCACCAGCTAACTATGGCTACACCTTC. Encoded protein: CASSTSAPANYGYTF.

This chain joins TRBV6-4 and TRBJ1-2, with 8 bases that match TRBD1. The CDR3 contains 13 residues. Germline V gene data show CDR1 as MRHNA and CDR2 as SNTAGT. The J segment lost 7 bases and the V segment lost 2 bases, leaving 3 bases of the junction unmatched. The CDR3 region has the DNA TGTGCCAGCAGTGACGAAACAGGGGGTGGCTACACCTTC. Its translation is CASSDETGGGYTF.

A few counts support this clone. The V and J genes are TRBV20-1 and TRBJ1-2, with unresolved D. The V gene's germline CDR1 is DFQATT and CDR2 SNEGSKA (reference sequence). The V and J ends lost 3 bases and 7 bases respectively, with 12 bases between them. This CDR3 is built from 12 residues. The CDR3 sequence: CSASTAVGGYTF. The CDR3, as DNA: TGCAGTGCTAGTACAGCGGTAGGTGGCTACACCTTC.

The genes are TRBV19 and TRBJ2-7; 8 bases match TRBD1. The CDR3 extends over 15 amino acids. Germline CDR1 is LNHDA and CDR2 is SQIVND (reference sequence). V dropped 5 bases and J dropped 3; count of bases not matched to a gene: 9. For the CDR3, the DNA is TGTGCCAGTAGTCCAGCAGGACAGGGTTACTACGAGCAGTACTTC. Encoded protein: CASSPAGQGYYEQYF. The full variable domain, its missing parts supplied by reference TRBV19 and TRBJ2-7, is DGGITQSPKYLFRKEGQNVTLSCEQNLNHDAMYWYRQDPGQGLRLIYYSQIVNDFQKGDIAEGYSVSREKKESFPLTVTSAQKNPTAFYLCASSPAGQGYYEQYFGPGTRLTVT.

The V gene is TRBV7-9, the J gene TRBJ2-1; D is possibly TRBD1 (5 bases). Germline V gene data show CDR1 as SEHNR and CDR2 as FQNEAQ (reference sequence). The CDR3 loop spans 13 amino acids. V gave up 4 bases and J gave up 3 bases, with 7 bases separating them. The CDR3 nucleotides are TGTGCCAGCAGCTCTGACAGCTACAATGAGCAGTTCTTC. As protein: CASSSDSYNEQFF.